Below, 8 T cell receptor beta chains from the same sample are listed, as sequenced in a study of response to subunit inactivated influenza vaccine. TCRdb reanalysed the RT-PCR reads using MiXCR and keeps one entry per CDR3 protein. Here the sample spans about 520,000 distinct CDR3 sequences, 25% being singletons. Sequenced material: CD4+ T cells sorted from PBMCs, taken more than 4 days after vaccination. The receptor source for this set is a man between 45 and 60 years old who received an inactivated influenza vaccine.

The chain recombines TRBV20-1 with TRBJ2-3; no clear D gene. The germline gives CDR1 DFQATT, CDR2 SNEGSKA (reference sequence). Trimming stripped 1 base from V and 4 bases from J, with 6 bases between. The CDR3 consists of 12 residues. The DNA for the CDR3 is TGCAGTGCTAGAGGTAGTTCAGATACGCAGTATTTT. This sequence encodes CSARGSSDTQYF.

This rearrangement joins TRBV5-6 to TRBJ1-1; no reliable D call. V was shortened by 1 base and J by 0 bases, with 13 bases between the two germline ends. CDR3 length equals 16 residues. From germline, CDR1 is SGHDT and CDR2 YYEEEE. This CDR3 is CASSLRPGTMNTEAFF. The CDR3 nucleotides are TGTGCCAGCAGCTTGCGACCAGGAACTATGAACACTGAAGCTTTCTTT. The complete variable domain, with remaining parts taken from reference TRBV5-6 and TRBJ1-1, reads DAGVTQSPTHLIKTRGQQVTLRCSPKSGHDTVSWYQQALGQGPQFIFQYYEEEERQRGNFPDRFSGHQFPNYSSELNVNALLLGDSALYLCASSLRPGTMNTEAFFGQGTRLTVV.

This clonotype was seen a few times. The chain carries TRBV11-2 and TRBJ2-4, with D possibly called TRBD1 or TRBD2 (5 bases each). V lost 1 base and J 10 bases, leaving 17 bases between the germline ends. The CDR3 is 15 amino acids. Germline-derived CDR1 and CDR2 are SGHAT and FQNNGV. CDR3 in amino acids: CASSLGGTGNAIQYF. CDR3 bases: TGTGCCAGCAGCTTAGGGGGGACCGGTAACGCGATTCAGTACTTC.

This clonotype was counted at least ten times. The chain links TRBV5-1 to TRBJ2-1; no clear D gene. Germline V gene sequence: CDR1 SGHRS, CDR2 YFSETQ. V was shortened by 0 bases and J by 5 bases, with 6 bases between the two germline ends. The CDR3 spans 13 residues. CDR3 in DNA: TGCGCCAGCAGCTTGGGGTCCCACAATGAGCAGTTCTTC. It translates to CASSLGSHNEQFF.

The V gene is TRBV5-1, the J gene TRBJ2-1; 11 nucleotides match TRBD1. The V gene end was trimmed by 4 bases and the J gene end by 4 bases; junction bases not matched to a gene: 10. Germline CDR1 is SGHRS and CDR2 is YFSETQ. The CDR3 consists of 17 residues. CDR3 nucleotide sequence: TGCGCCAGCAGCCCAGGAAAGGACAGGGGGCGATACAATGAGCAGTTCTTC. This gives the protein CASSPGKDRGRYNEQFF. Combining the CDR3 with reference TRBV5-1 and TRBJ2-1 gives the whole variable domain KAGVTQTPRYLIKTRGQQVTLSCSPISGHRSVSWYQQTPGQGLQFLFEYFSETQRNKGNFPGRFSGRQFSNSRSEMNVSTLELGDSALYLCASSPGKDRGRYNEQFFGPGTRLTVL.

This clonotype was seen repeatedly, ten times or more. V is TRBV12-3 or TRBV12-4 and J is TRBJ1-6, with 9 bases matching TRBD1. The length of the CDR3 is 14 residues. The ends lost 5 bases at V and 8 bases at J; junction bases unmatched: 4. The CDR3 nucleotides read TGTGCCAGCAGTAAAACAGGGGGCTATTCACCCCTCCACTTT. Its translation is CASSKTGGYSPLHF.

This chain connects TRBV10-3 to TRBJ2-2; 8 bases fit TRBD2. CDR3 length: 14 residues. Germline lookup yields CDR1 ENHRY and CDR2 SYGVKD. V lost 10 bases, J lost 0 bases, and 4 bases stayed unmatched. The CDR3 protein is CATGGGSNTGELFF. The CDR3 DNA is TGTGCCACGGGGGGGGGTTCGAACACCGGGGAGCTGTTTTTT.

CDR3: CSALAGGPETQYF. CDR3 coding DNA: TGCAGTGCTCTAGCGGGGGGGCCCGAGACCCAGTACTTC. The genes are TRBV20-1 and TRBJ2-5, with 12 bases that match TRBD2. CDR3 length: 13 residues. Germline V gives CDR1 DFQATT, CDR2 SNEGSKA (reference sequence). V was clipped by 5 bases and J by 5 bases; unmatched bases: 3.